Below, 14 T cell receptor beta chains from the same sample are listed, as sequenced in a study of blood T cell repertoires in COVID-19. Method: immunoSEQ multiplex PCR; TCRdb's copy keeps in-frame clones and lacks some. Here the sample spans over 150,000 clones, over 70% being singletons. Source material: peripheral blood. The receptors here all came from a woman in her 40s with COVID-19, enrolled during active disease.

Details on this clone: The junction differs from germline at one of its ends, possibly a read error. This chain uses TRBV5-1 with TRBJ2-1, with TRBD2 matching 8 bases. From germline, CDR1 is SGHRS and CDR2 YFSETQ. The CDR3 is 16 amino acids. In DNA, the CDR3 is TGCGCCCGCAGTCCGGGGGGGCGGGAGGACCCCGGGGAGCAGTTCTTC. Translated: CARSPGGREDPGEQFF.

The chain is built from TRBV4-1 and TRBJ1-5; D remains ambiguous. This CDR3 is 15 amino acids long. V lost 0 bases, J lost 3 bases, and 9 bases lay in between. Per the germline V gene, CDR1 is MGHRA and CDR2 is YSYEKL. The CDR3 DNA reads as TGCGCCAGCAGCCAAGACAGACTCAACAATCAGCCCCAGCATTTT. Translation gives CASSQDRLNNQPQHF.

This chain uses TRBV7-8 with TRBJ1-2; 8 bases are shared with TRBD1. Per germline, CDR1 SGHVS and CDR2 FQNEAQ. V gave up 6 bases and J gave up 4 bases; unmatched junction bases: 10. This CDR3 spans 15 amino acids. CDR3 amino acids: CASSSRTGSAYGYTF. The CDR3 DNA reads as TGTGCCAGCAGTTCCCGGACAGGGTCAGCCTATGGCTACACCTTC. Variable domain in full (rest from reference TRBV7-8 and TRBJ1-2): GAGVSQSPRYKVAKRGQDVALRCDPISGHVSLFWYQQALGQGPEFLTYFQNEAQLDKSGLPSDRFFAERPEGSVSTLKIQRTQQEDSAVYLCASSSRTGSAYGYTFGSGTRLTVV.

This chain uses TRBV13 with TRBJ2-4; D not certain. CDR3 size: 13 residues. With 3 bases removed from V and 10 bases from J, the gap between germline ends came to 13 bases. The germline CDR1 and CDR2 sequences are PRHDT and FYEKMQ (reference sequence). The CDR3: CASSFSQVRIQYF. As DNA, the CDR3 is TGTGCCAGCAGCTTTTCACAAGTGAGGATTCAGTACTTC.

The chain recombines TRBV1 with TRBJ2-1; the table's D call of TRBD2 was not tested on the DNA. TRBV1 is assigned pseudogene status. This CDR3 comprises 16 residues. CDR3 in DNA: TGCACCAGCAGCCGATCCGCGACTAGCGTTGGAGGTGAGCAGTTCTTC. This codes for CTSSRSATSVGGEQFF.

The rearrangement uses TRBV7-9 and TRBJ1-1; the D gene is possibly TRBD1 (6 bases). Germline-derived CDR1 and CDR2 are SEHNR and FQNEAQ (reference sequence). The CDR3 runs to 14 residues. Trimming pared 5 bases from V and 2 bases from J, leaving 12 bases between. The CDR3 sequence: CASSPQGRNTEAFF. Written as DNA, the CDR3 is TGTGCCAGCAGCCCGCAGGGGAGAAACACTGAAGCTTTCTTT.

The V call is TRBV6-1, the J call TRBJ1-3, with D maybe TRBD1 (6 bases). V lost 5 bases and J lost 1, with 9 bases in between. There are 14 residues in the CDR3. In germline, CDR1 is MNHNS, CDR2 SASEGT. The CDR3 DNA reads TGTGCCAGCAGTCACCAGGGGTCTGGAAACACCATATATTTT. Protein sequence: CASSHQGSGNTIYF.

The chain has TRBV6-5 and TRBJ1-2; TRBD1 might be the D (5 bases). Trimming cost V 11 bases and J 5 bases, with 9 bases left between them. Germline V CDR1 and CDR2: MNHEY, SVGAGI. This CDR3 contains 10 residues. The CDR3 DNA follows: TGTGCCGTGGGGCCATATGGCTACACCTTC. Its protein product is CAVGPYGYTF.

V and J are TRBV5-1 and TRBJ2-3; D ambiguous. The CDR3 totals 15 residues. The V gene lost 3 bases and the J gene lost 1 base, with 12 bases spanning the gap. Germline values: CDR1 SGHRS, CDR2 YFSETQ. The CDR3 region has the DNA TGCGCCAGCAGCTGGCGAACGGGTCGCACAGATACGCAGTATTTT. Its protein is CASSWRTGRTDTQYF.

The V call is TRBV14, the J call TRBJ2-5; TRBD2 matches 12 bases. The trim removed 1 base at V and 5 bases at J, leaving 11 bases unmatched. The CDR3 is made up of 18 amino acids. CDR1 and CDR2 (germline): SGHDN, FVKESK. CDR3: CASSQARLAGGPRETQYF. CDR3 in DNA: TGTGCCAGCAGCCAAGCCCGGCTAGCGGGGGGGCCAAGGGAGACCCAGTACTTC.

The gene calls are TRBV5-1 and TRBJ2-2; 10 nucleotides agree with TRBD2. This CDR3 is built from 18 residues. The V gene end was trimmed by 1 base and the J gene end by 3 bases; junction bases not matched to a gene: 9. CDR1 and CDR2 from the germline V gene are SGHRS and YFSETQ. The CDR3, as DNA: TGCGCCAGCAGCTTGTTATCTAGCGGGAGATCGGACACCGGGGAGCTGTTTTTT. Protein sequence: CASSLLSSGRSDTGELFF.

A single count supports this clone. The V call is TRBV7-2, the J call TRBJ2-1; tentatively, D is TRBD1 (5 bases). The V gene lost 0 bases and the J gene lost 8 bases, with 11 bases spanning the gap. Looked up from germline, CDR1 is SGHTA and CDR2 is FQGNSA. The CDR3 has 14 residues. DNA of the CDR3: TGTGCCAGCAGCTTAGCGATGGCAGGGTATGAGCAGTTCTTC. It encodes CASSLAMAGYEQFF.

The chain's CDR3 is CASSVTGGDTGELFF. CDR3 bases: TGTGCCAGCTCGGTGACAGGGGGCGACACCGGGGAGCTGTTTTTT. The rearrangement joins TRBV19 to TRBJ2-2; 10 bases are a match to TRBD1. V dropped 9 bases and J dropped 3; count of bases not matched to a gene: 7. The CDR3 runs 15 residues. CDR1 is LNHDA, CDR2 SQIVND, per germline (reference sequence).

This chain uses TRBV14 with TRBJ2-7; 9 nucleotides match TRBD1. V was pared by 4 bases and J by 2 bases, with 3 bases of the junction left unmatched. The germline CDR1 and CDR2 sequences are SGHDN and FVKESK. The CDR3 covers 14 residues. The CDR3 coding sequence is TGTGCCAGCAGCCTAGGACAGGGGCCCTACGAGCAGTACTTC. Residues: CASSLGQGPYEQYF.